The 4 T cell receptor beta chains below come from one sample, sequenced in a study of Graves' ophthalmopathy and Graves' hyperthyroidism. For repertoire sequencing, the TCR beta CDR3 regions were amplified from RNA transcripts. The workflow started with a first-round RT-PCR run with HTBI primers and then moved on to a second-round multiplex PCR. Via MiXCR, TCRdb re-called the multiplex PCR reads, giving one row per CDR3 protein. The sample records about 590,000 distinct CDR3 sequences, just under 40% being singletons. Sequencing was carried out using peripheral blood or thyroid tissue (not recorded which). The origin of the receptors is an adult man with Graves' hyperthyroidism.

This clonotype has at least ten counts. The chain carries TRBV4-1 and TRBJ2-7; D is uncertain. The V and J ends lost 4 bases and 1 base respectively, with 11 bases between them. The germline gives CDR1 MGHRA, CDR2 YSYEKL. CDR3 length: 14 residues. CDR3 residues: CASSLGYKSYEQYF. CDR3 in DNA: TGCGCCAGCAGCCTAGGTTACAAGTCCTACGAGCAGTACTTC.

This clonotype was counted at least ten times. This chain links TRBV20-1 with TRBJ2-7, with D hard to call. With 1 base removed from V and 6 bases from J, the gap between germline ends came to 16 bases. This CDR3 has 14 amino acids. The V gene's germline CDR1 is DFQATT and CDR2 SNEGSKA (reference sequence). In DNA, the CDR3 is TGCAGTGCTAGAGGTACGACTGGTCTGCGCGAGCAGTACTTC. The encoded protein is CSARGTTGLREQYF.

This clonotype occurred many times. V usage is TRBV2 and J usage is TRBJ1-2; TRBD1 aligns across 9 bases. There are 13 residues in the CDR3. Trimming cost V 8 bases and J 8 bases; bases outside gene matches: 9. CDR1 is SNHLY and CDR2 is FYNNEI in the germline V gene. Here the CDR3 reads CASAGTGPGGYTF. The CDR3 DNA sequence: TGTGCCAGCGCCGGGACAGGGCCTGGCGGCTACACCTTC.

This rearrangement joins TRBV7-2 to TRBJ1-3; 8 positions agree with TRBD1. CDR1 and CDR2 from the germline V gene are SGHTA and FQGNSA. This CDR3 region has 15 residues. V lost 6 bases to trimming and J lost 6 bases; unmatched junction nucleotides: 10. CDR3 nucleotides: TGTGCCAGCAGGCAACCCGGGACAGGAGAAAACACCATATATTTT. Protein product: CASRQPGTGENTIYF.